A single T cell receptor beta chain is shown here with its context. Its antigen is as yet unknown. This sample is part of a study of T cell repertoires in ileal Crohn's disease. Background on the study: Postoperative therapy was given to about half: roughly twelve thiopurines, around 17 anti-TNF agents. Whole-study findings and limits: Compared with non-smokers, active smokers at surgery showed more clonal expansions. All patients with clonality above 26.8% had endoscopic recurrence.

Each sample's TCRB immunosequencing used around 470 nanograms of biopsy DNA. Profiling relied on immunoSEQ multiplex PCR, and the TCRdb table lists in-frame clones only, not all of them. In the table there are tens of thousands of clones, 80% to 85% of which are singletons. The CDR3 length is 14 residues. V gave up 7 bases and J gave up 6 bases, with 16 bases separating them. CDR1 and CDR2 (germline): MNHNY, SVGAGI (reference sequence). Sequencing was done on a sample of ileal tissue. This sequence joins TRBV6-6 and TRBJ1-5, with D perhaps matching TRBD1 (6 bases). The origin of this receptor is an adult with Crohn's disease. The CDR3, as DNA: TGTGCCAGCACCCCCTGGGGGGGGCCTCAGCCCCAGCATTTT. It translates to CASTPWGGPQPQHF.